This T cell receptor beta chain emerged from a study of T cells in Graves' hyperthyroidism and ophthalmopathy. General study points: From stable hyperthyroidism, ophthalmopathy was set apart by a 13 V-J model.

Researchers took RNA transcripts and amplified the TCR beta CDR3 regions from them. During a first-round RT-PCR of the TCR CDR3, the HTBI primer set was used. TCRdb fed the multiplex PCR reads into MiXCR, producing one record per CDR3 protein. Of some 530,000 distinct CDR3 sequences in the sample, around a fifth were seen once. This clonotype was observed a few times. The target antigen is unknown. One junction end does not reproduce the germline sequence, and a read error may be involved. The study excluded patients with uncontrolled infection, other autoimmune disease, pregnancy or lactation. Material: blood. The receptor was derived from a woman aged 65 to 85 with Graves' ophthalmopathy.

CDR3 sequence (DNA): TGTGCCAGCAGTAAAGAAGGGACAGGGACGATCGGGGAGCTGTCTTTT. Protein: CASSKEGTGTIGELSF. V and J are TRBV2 and TRBJ2-2; 9 bases agree with TRBD1. CDR1 is SNHLY and CDR2 is FYNNEI in the germline V gene. The CDR3 contains 16 residues. The full variable domain, with the rest looked up from reference TRBV2 and TRBJ2-2, is EPEVTQTPSHQVTQMGQEVILRCVPISNHLYFYWYRQILGQKVEFLVSFYNNEISEKSEIFDDQFSVERPDGSNFTLKIRSTKLEDSAMYFCASSKEGTGTIGELSFGEGSRLTVL.